The clone carrying this T cell receptor beta chain was counted a few times. Its specificity is unknown. Germline loops: CDR1 SGDLS, CDR2 YYNGEE. The CDR3 sequence is 17 residues long. V dropped 3 bases and J dropped 1; count of bases not matched to a gene: 12. The data were taken from a study of T cell responses to AZD1222 COVID-19 vaccine. Study conclusions and caveats: Just 5 to 7 AZD1222 recipients were seropositive at baseline.

The table came from immunoSEQ multiplex PCR; TCRdb's copy has only in-frame clones and leaves some out. The table lists some 74,000 clones, around 81% of them singletons, with 20% to 25% in the top ten. The rearrangement joins TRBV9 to TRBJ1-1, with TRBD1 identical over 7 bases. The source is an adult in good health. The sample was peripheral blood, taken on day 0 of AZD1222 vaccination. The CDR3 sequence is CASSGSSGAGGNTEAFF. CDR3 in DNA: TGTGCCAGCAGCGGGAGTTCTGGGGCAGGGGGGAACACTGAAGCTTTCTTT.